A selection of T cell receptor beta chains follows, all from one sample in a study of T cell responses to AZD1222 COVID-19 vaccine. This table comes from immunoSEQ multiplex PCR, and its TCRdb copy is limited to in-frame clones, with some not included. The sample carries 86,000 or so clones, roughly nine tenths recorded once. The specimen comprised peripheral blood, sampled on day 0 of AZD1222 vaccination. The source is an adult in good health. Both conserved end residues are part of each CDR3. The order of the fields is D gene, clone size, J gene, V gene, CDR3 protein, CDR3 DNA. A D gene is named only where the DNA matches it firmly. Rows may omit the clone size; those that give it use once, few, many or a size class.

TRBD1 . TRBJ2-1 TRBV11-1 CASSLRGRGYNEQFF TGTGCCAGCAGCTTAAGGGGGCGAGGATACAATGAGCAGTTCTTC
TRBD1 . TRBJ2-7 TRBV25-1 CATTGTGAGYEQYF TGTGCCACCACCGGGACAGGGGCCGGCTACGAGCAGTACTTC
TRBD1 few TRBJ2-7 TRBV11-3 CASSGGQGELTTEQYF TGTGCCAGCAGCGGCGGACAGGGAGAGTTAACTACGGAGCAGTACTTC
. . TRBJ1-6 TRBV19 CASSIEGLGRSNSPLHF TGTGCCAGTAGTATAGAGGGGTTGGGACGGAGTAATTCACCCCTCCACTTT
TRBD1 . TRBJ1-1 TRBV11-2 CASSTEQGENTEAFF TGTGCCAGCAGCACCGAACAGGGGGAGAACACTGAAGCTTTCTTT
. . TRBJ1-2 TRBV28 CASSFTAGYGYTF TGTGCCAGCAGTTTTACTGCGGGCTATGGCTACACCTTC
. . TRBJ1-6 TRBV6-5 CASSSDPRDSPLHF TGTGCCAGCAGTTCGGACCCCAGGGATTCACCCCTCCACTTT
. . TRBJ1-4 TRBV5-1 CASSLGQVATNEKLFF TGCGCCAGCAGCTTGGGACAGGTTGCAACTAATGAAAAACTGTTTTTT
TRBD1 . TRBJ1-2 TRBV6-5 CASSRDGQGGYGYTF TGTGCCAGCAGCCGAGACGGACAGGGAGGCTATGGCTACACCTTC
TRBD2 . TRBJ2-3 TRBV3-1/TRBV3-2 CASSQRQLAGARSTDTQYF TGTGCCAGCAGCCAGAGGCAACTAGCGGGGGCGAGAAGCACAGATACGCAGTATTTT
. . TRBJ1-6 TRBV5-6 CASSATGYNSPLHF TGTGCCAGCAGCGCGACAGGCTATAATTCACCCCTCCACTTT
. . TRBJ1-1 TRBV7-3 CASSLTGQGVGTEAFF TGTGCCAGCAGCTTAACAGGCCAAGGTGTCGGCACTGAAGCTTTCTTT
. . TRBJ1-2 TRBV6-5 CASKVNYGYTF TGTGCCAGCAAAGTAAACTATGGCTACACCTTC
. . TRBJ1-3 TRBV18 CASSPQGAGNTIYF TGTGCCAGCTCACCACAGGGGGCTGGAAACACCATATATTTT
. . TRBJ2-6 TRBV14 CASSQTSGANVLTF TGTGCCAGCAGCCAGACCTCTGGGGCCAACGTCCTGACTTTC
TRBD1 . TRBJ1-1 TRBV27 CASSRGQGYTEAFF TGTGCCAGCAGCAGGGGACAGGGGTACACTGAAGCTTTCTTT
TRBD1 . TRBJ2-1 TRBV5-1 CASSTTGVSYNEQFF TGCGCCAGCAGCACGACAGGGGTATCCTACAATGAGCAGTTCTTC
TRBD2 . TRBJ2-7 TRBV7-3 CASSVTSGSFYEQYF TGTGCCAGCAGCGTAACTAGCGGGAGCTTCTACGAGCAGTACTTC
. . TRBJ2-5 TRBV20-1 CSAWDFETQYF TGCAGTGCATGGGACTTCGAGACCCAGTACTTC
. . TRBJ2-2 TRBV7-3 CASSSIPNTGELFF TGTGCCAGCAGCTCAATACCGAACACCGGGGAGCTGTTTTTT
TRBD1 . TRBJ1-5 TRBV3-1/TRBV3-2 CASSQGGQGGQPQHF TGTGCCAGCAGCCAAGGGGGACAGGGCGGACAGCCCCAGCATTTT
. . TRBJ2-3 TRBV9 CASSSGSQDTQYF TGTGCCAGCAGTTCAGGATCGCAGGATACGCAGTATTTT
. . TRBJ2-1 TRBV7-3 CASSLDRSRDEQFF TGTGCCAGCAGCTTAGATCGATCCCGGGATGAGCAGTTCTTC
. . TRBJ1-1 TRBV15 CATSRDLRDTEAFF TGTGCCACCAGCAGAGATCTAAGGGACACTGAAGCTTTCTTT
. . TRBJ1-6 TRBV5-6 CASSLDGTPNSPLHF TGTGCCAGCAGCTTGGACGGGACACCGAATTCACCCCTCCACTTT
TRBD1 . TRBJ2-2 TRBV19 CASSRGQVGSLANTGELFF TGTGCCAGTAGTAGAGGACAGGTCGGGTCCTTAGCGAACACCGGGGAGCTGTTTTTT
. . TRBJ2-2 TRBV3-1/TRBV3-2 CASSPPGRGGTGELFF TGTGCCAGCAGCCCCCCGGGCAGGGGTGGCACCGGGGAGCTGTTTTTT
. . TRBJ1-2 TRBV5-5 CASNPGVGDYGYTF TGTGCCAGCAACCCCGGTGTGGGGGACTATGGCTACACCTTC